This T cell receptor (beta chain) originates from a study of blood T cell repertoires in COVID-19. Study-level information: T cells, B-cell-depleted T cells, or PBMCs supplied cDNA or gDNA.

Assay used: immunoSEQ multiplex PCR; TCRdb lists only in-frame clones, some missing. Among around 290,000 clones listed, 75% to 90% were seen once. The CDR3 has 13 amino acids. Trimming took 0 bases from V and 2 from J, leaving 5 bases between them. Per germline, CDR1 SGHRS and CDR2 YFSETQ. In terms of age and location, participants ranged from roughly 18 to 90 years and lived in about 25 US areas. Participant reports of clinical history set cohort assignment. For recovered donors of Cohort 3, there were two negative PCRs, clearance, or symptom resolution. As to this clone: Other DNA sequences in this specimen translate into the identical CDR3.

This chain links TRBV5-1 with TRBJ1-1; D ambiguous. Sequencing was performed on PBMCs or T cells enriched from blood (not recorded which). This receptor was obtained from a middle-aged woman who had recovered from COVID-19. CDR3 sequence: CASSLDSNTEAFF. The CDR3 DNA sequence: TGCGCCAGCAGCTTGGACAGCAACACTGAAGCTTTCTTT.